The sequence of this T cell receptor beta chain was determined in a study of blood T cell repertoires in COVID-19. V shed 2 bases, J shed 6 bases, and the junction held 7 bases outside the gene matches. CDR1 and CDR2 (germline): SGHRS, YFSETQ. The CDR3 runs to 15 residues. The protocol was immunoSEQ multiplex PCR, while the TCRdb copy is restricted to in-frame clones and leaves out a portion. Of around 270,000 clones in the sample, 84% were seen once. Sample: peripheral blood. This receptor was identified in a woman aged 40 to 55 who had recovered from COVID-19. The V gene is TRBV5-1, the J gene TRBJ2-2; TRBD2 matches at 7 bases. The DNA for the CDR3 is TGCGCCAGCAGCTTCGGTAGCGGGTTAGCCGGGGAGCTGTTTTTT. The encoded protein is CASSFGSGLAGELFF.